This T cell receptor beta chain emerged from a study of blood T cell repertoires in COVID-19 (TCRdb year 2020). The study in broad terms: Collaborator samples came from the United States, Italy and Spain and covered acute and convalescent phases of COVID-19. The material from the prospective study consisted of cDNA or gDNA derived from T cells, B-cell-depleted T cells, or PBMCs. Deeply sampled blood TCRbeta repertoires from subjects exposed to, actively infected with, or recovered from COVID-19 were included in the dataset. A freely available public database, intended as a resource for researchers studying the immune response to SARS-CoV-2, is where the repertoires were released. The samples were drawn from the first 160 participants of the ongoing ImmuneRACE study and from roughly 1,300 subjects provided by 6 global collaborators. A de-identified subject ID, COVID-19 status, age in years and sex were almost always included in the sample metadata. Where available, HLA class I and class II types were taken from metadata supplied by the sample provider and were not determined by assay-based typing. Overall study results and their limits: The amount of clinical and demographic metadata varied by source and participant and was provided uncurated.

As to this clone: The clone's antigen remains unknown. Per-nucleotide qualities are absent, and no much larger clonotype sits a single base away.

There are 14 amino acids in the CDR3, from cysteine to phenylalanine inclusive. Only the CDR3 region is kept as DNA, spanning 42 bases read in frame from base 1. CDR1 SGHAT and CDR2 FQNNGV were looked up in the germline V gene. V is cut by 3 bases and J by 4 bases, and the space between the germline ends is 10 bases. The collaborating institutions used their own protocols to collect whole blood in K2EDTA tubes. For TCRbeta analysis, collaborators shipped samples in one of three forms: frozen whole blood, isolated PBMCs, or DNA extracted from either of those sample types. TCRbeta CDR3 regions were amplified from genomic DNA using the immunoSEQ Assay, a bias-controlled multiplex PCR. The study's own analysis went as follows. Within the assay, amplification of reference gene primers was used to estimate how many nucleated cells each sample contained. To quantify the absolute abundance of each unique TCRbeta CDR3 rearrangement, sequence reads were collapsed and filtered. Productive Simpson clonality was computed per sample as the square root of Simpson's diversity index over productive rearrangements. Drawn from immuneACCESS, this table holds only the in-frame rearrangements with V and J called that TCRdb kept. Clones are partly lost; checked studies trace under half to an unresolved V gene and leave the rest unexplained. V and J calls plus clone size are reproduced from that table; the DNA served to infer D and trimming. Here the sample has approximately 210,000 clones; less than 90% occur a single time. Approximately 0.66% of the sample comes from the top ten.

The sequencing input was peripheral blood. The rearrangement combines TRBV11-2 with TRBJ1-5, and TRBD1 may be the D gene, going by 5 matching bases. The source of this sequence is a man aged 35 to 55 with acute or convalescent COVID-19. The DNA sequence is as follows: TGTGCCAGCAGCTTCAGCGGGGGAAATCAGCCCCAGCATTTT. It codes for CASSFSGGNQPQHF.